What follows describes a single TCR beta chain. The germline gene is not matched at one end of the junction; a read error may be the cause. The data were obtained in a study of blood T cell repertoires in COVID-19. On the study more broadly: The origin of the acute and convalescent COVID-19 samples was the United States, Italy and Spain. In each case, the material was cDNA or gDNA derived from T cells, B-cell-depleted T cells, or PBMCs.

This CDR3 has 15 amino acids. The germline CDR1 and CDR2 sequences are LNHDA and SQIVND (reference sequence). As handled by the study authors: Using reference gene primer amplification, nucleated cell counts were estimated. TCRdb keeps only in-frame clones here, not all; method: immunoSEQ multiplex PCR. The V and J calls and clone size are taken from that table; D and trimming were inferred from the DNA. The sample lists 54,000 or so clones, around 88% occurring once. This chain connects TRBV19 to TRBJ1-1, with TRBD1 as a possible D gene (6 bases). Sequencing used peripheral blood. This receptor was taken from a woman over 75 with acute or convalescent COVID-19. The CDR3 nucleotides read TGTGCTAGTAGGCACAGGGAGGGATTCGTCACTGAAGCTTTCTTT. This gives the protein CASRHREGFVTEAFF.